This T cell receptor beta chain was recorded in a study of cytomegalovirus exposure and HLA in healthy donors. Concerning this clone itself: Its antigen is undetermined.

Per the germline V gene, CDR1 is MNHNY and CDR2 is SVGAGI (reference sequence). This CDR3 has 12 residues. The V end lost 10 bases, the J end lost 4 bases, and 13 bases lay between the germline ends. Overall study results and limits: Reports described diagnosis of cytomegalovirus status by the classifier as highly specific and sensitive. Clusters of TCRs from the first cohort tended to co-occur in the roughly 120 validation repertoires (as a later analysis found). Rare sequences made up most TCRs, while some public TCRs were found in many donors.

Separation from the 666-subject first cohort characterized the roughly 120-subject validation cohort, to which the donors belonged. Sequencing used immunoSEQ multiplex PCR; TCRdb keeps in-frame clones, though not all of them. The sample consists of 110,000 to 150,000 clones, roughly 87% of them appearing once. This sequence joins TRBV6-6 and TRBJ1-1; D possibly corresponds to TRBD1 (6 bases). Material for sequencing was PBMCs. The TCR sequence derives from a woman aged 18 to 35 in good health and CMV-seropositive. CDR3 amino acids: CATEGVSTEAFF. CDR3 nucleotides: TGTGCCACCGAGGGGGTATCCACTGAAGCTTTCTTT.